This entry features one T cell receptor (beta chain) sequence. These data come from a study of CD8 T cells in Susac syndrome. Germline V gene lookup returns CDR1 SQVTM and CDR2 ANQGSEA. This CDR3 region has 14 residues. V shed 6 bases and J shed 3 bases, with 17 bases lying between them. Negative isolation yielded CD4+ and CD8+ T cells, and FACS enriched TEMRA cells. The RNA input was roughly 0.45 to 1 ug, and it was reverse transcribed with random hexamers. TCRdb reprocessed the immunoSEQ multiplex PCR reads via MiXCR and lists one record per CDR3 protein. The top ten clones hold 0.2% to 0.25% of a sample with roughly 140,000 distinct CDR3 sequences, about 94% of them seen once.

The chain uses TRBV29-1 and TRBJ1-2, with TRBD1 as a possible D gene (6 bases). This TCR was sampled from a human donor with multiple sclerosis. The sequenced sample consisted of CD8+ T cells from PBMCs. The CDR3 DNA reads as TGCAGCGTGAGGGACCAGGGGACCCACTATGGCTACACCTTC. Amino acids: CSVRDQGTHYGYTF.